This T cell receptor (beta chain) was recorded in a study of PD-1 blockade in classical Hodgkin lymphoma. About the study: Intravenous infusions of nivolumab 3 mg/kg reached patients every 2 weeks. Study outcomes and limitations: By C4D1 there was a significant rise in CD4+ TCR diversity but not in CD8+ TCR diversity. Complete responders had baseline diversity similar to newly diagnosed patients. A reduction in baseline TCR diversity was reportedly seen in newly diagnosed patients relative to healthy donors.

About this clone itself: Its target is not known.

The CDR3 is made up of 14 amino acids. Germline V gene data show CDR1 as GTSNPN and CDR2 as SVGIG (reference sequence). J lost 2 bases, V lost 3 bases, and 3 bases had no gene match. Each patient relapsed following autologous stem cell transplantation, and prior brentuximab vedotin exposure differed. Assay: immunoSEQ multiplex PCR; the TCRdb copy retains only in-frame clones and omits some. Of approximately 50,000 clones listed, around 90% were seen once; the top ten hold about 5.8%. The sample in question was peripheral blood mononuclear cells (PBMCs), obtained before the second cycle of nivolumab. This sequence joins TRBV30 and TRBJ1-3, with 8 bases fitting TRBD1. The receptor comes from a human donor with classical Hodgkin lymphoma. The CDR3 loop reads CAWRGRGPGNTIYF. In DNA form, the CDR3 reads TGTGCCTGGAGGGGCAGGGGGCCTGGAAACACCATATATTTT.